The next 26 T cell receptor beta chains were all read from a single sample in a study of beta chain features in type 1 diabetes. Every bit of the isolated RNA underwent reverse transcription, so sequencing read expressed TCRB transcripts. The protocol was immunoSEQ multiplex PCR, while the TCRdb copy is restricted to in-frame clones and leaves out a portion. The profile shows about 260,000 clones, around 68% of them singletons. Input material: naive CD4+ T cells from blood. These receptors all stem from a man aged 25-45 years in good health.

The J gene is TRBJ2-6, the V gene TRBV5-4; 9 bases agree with TRBD1. Germline CDR1 reads SGHNT; CDR2 reads YYREEE (reference sequence). This CDR3 is 16 amino acids long. J lost 4 bases, V lost 3 bases, and 5 bases had no gene match. CDR3 residues: CASSSTGGTGANVLTF. The CDR3 nucleotides read TGTGCCAGCAGCTCGACAGGGGGAACGGGGGCCAACGTCCTGACTTTC.

The rearrangement links TRBV30 to TRBJ1-1; D perhaps matches TRBD1 (5 bases). Trimming cost V 3 bases and J 9 bases, with 17 bases left between them. Germline V gene lookup returns CDR1 GTSNPN and CDR2 SVGIG (reference sequence). The CDR3 is made up of 13 amino acids. The CDR3 sequence: CAWRGQERIQAFF. DNA of the CDR3: TGTGCCTGGAGGGGGCAGGAAAGGATACAAGCTTTCTTT.

This clone was observed a few times. J is TRBJ2-3 and V is TRBV30; D gene uncertain. Germline V gene sequence: CDR1 GTSNPN, CDR2 SVGIG (reference sequence). The CDR3 length is 12 residues. V was pared by 3 bases and J by 6 bases, with 10 bases between. In DNA, the CDR3 is TGTGCCTGGAGCCCCTACCCGGATACGCAGTATTTT. Its translation: CAWSPYPDTQYF.

The chain has TRBV4-3 and TRBJ2-2, with no clear D. The V gene's germline CDR1 is LGHNA and CDR2 YSLEER. The CDR3 runs to 16 residues. Trimming removed 0 bases from V and 3 bases from J, with 11 bases in between. The CDR3 loop is CASSQDSLSYTGELFF. CDR3 DNA sequence: TGCGCCAGCAGCCAAGATTCCCTGAGCTACACCGGGGAGCTGTTTTTT.

This clone was seen more than once but under ten times. The genes are TRBV9 and TRBJ1-1, with unresolved D. The V gene lost 0 bases and the J gene lost 4 bases, with 10 bases spanning the gap. The CDR3 is made up of 14 amino acids. Germline CDR1 SGDLS, CDR2 YYNGEE. The CDR3 nucleotides read TGTGCCAGCAGCGTAGAAGGGAAGGGCACTGAAGCTTTCTTT. It is translated as CASSVEGKGTEAFF.

This clone has a single count. The chain combines TRBV29-1 with TRBJ2-2; D remains ambiguous. V was shortened by 5 bases and J by 6 bases, with 10 bases between the two germline ends. This CDR3 is 12 amino acids long. Germline V gives CDR1 SQVTM, CDR2 ANQGSEA. The CDR3 protein is CSVQNPSGELFF. The CDR3 DNA reads TGCAGCGTTCAGAATCCGTCCGGGGAGCTGTTTTTT.

This clone was seen only a few times. Other DNA variants within this sample encode the same CDR3. The chain employs TRBV30 and TRBJ2-1, with D maybe TRBD2 (6 bases). V lost 0 bases to trimming and J lost 4 bases, with 13 bases between them. Germline V CDR1 and CDR2: GTSNPN, SVGIG (reference sequence). The CDR3 totals 15 residues. CDR3 nucleotide sequence: TGTGCCTGGAGTGTCCGTAGCGGCGTTTACAATGAGCAGTTCTTC. Translating it yields CAWSVRSGVYNEQFF.

The CDR3 protein is CAWTLTSGRAAYNEQFF. For the CDR3, the DNA is TGTGCCTGGACCCTTACTAGCGGGAGGGCCGCTTACAATGAGCAGTTCTTC. The gene calls are TRBV30 and TRBJ2-1, with 13 positions matching TRBD2. Germline CDR1 reads GTSNPN; CDR2 reads SVGIG (reference sequence). The CDR3 has 17 amino acids. Trimming cost V 4 bases and J 4 bases; bases outside gene matches: 10.

Only a few counts were recorded for this clone. The chain joins TRBV30 to TRBJ2-1; TRBD1 matches at 8 bases. Germline trimming cut 2 bases from V and 4 bases from J; bases unmatched to any gene: 7. Looked up from germline, CDR1 is GTSNPN and CDR2 is SVGIG (reference sequence). This CDR3 region has 15 residues. This chain's CDR3 is CAWSIRQGSYNEQFF. CDR3 in DNA: TGTGCCTGGAGTATCCGACAGGGGTCATACAATGAGCAGTTCTTC.

The table lists this clone with a few counts. This specimen includes other DNA sequences encoding the same CDR3. The chain links TRBV30 to TRBJ1-2; no clear D. V was cut by 3 bases and J by 2 bases, with 4 bases left in between. The germline V gene encodes CDR1 GTSNPN and CDR2 SVGIG (reference sequence). This CDR3 is 11 amino acids long. The CDR3 region has the DNA TGTGCCTGGAGCTCCAACTATGGCTACACCTTC. This codes for CAWSSNYGYTF.

Here the CDR3 DNA reads TGTGCCTGGAGATGGACAGGGGGAAACTATGGCTACACCTTC. It is translated as CAWRWTGGNYGYTF. The genes are TRBV30 and TRBJ1-2, with 10 bases identical to TRBD1. Losses at the gene ends were 3 bases for V and 2 bases for J; bases not matched to a gene: 3. The CDR3 has 14 residues. Germline lookup yields CDR1 GTSNPN and CDR2 SVGIG (reference sequence).

This chain uses TRBV30 with TRBJ2-7, with TRBD2 identical over 8 bases. Germline V lookup: CDR1 GTSNPN, CDR2 SVGIG (reference sequence). This CDR3 region has 14 residues. V trimming: 0 bases; J trimming: 4 bases; junction bases outside the gene matches: 5. In nucleotides, the CDR3 is TGTGCCTGGAGTGTCTACGGGGGGGCATACGAGCAGTACTTC. Protein sequence: CAWSVYGGAYEQYF.

This clone was found a few times. J is TRBJ2-2 and V is TRBV4-1; D gene unclear. Germline CDR1 is MGHRA and CDR2 is YSYEKL. V was cut by 3 bases and J by 3 bases, with 8 bases left in between. The CDR3 is made up of 14 amino acids. The CDR3 sequence: CASSHDSYTGELFF. The CDR3, as DNA: TGCGCCAGCAGCCATGATTCTTACACCGGGGAGCTGTTTTTT.

CDR3 amino acids: CAWTTSDEQFF. The CDR3 DNA is TGTGCCTGGACAACTAGCGATGAGCAGTTCTTC. This chain joins TRBV30 and TRBJ2-1; the match to TRBD2 covers 7 bases. The CDR3 extends over 11 amino acids. Per germline, CDR1 GTSNPN and CDR2 SVGIG (reference sequence). V lost 4 bases, J lost 8 bases, and 2 bases stayed unmatched. Based on the CDR3 plus reference TRBV30 and TRBJ2-1, the full variable domain is SQTIHQWPATLVQPVGSPLSLECTVEGTSNPNLYWYRQAAGRGLQLLFYSVGIGQISSEVPQNLSASRPQDRQFILSSKKLLLSDSGFYLCAWTTSDEQFFGPGTRLTVL.

The chain has TRBV29-1 and TRBJ2-1; 9 nucleotides agree with TRBD1. Germline V gives CDR1 SQVTM, CDR2 ANQGSEA. V lost 7 bases, J lost 4 bases, and 11 bases stayed unmatched. The CDR3 contains 15 residues. CDR3 in DNA: TGCAGCGCCCGCCCCCGGGACAGGGCTTACAATGAGCAGTTCTTC. Its translation is CSARPRDRAYNEQFF.

This clone came up a few times. V gene TRBV30 combines with J gene TRBJ2-1; D gene uncertain. The V end lost 4 bases, the J end lost 9 bases, and 13 bases lay between the germline ends. In germline, CDR1 is GTSNPN, CDR2 SVGIG (reference sequence). The CDR3 contains 12 residues. Here the CDR3 reads CAWTLEDGEQFF. The CDR3 nucleotides are TGTGCCTGGACGCTCGAGGACGGTGAGCAGTTCTTC. Supplemented by reference TRBV30 and TRBJ2-1, the full variable domain reads SQTIHQWPATLVQPVGSPLSLECTVEGTSNPNLYWYRQAAGRGLQLLFYSVGIGQISSEVPQNLSASRPQDRQFILSSKKLLLSDSGFYLCAWTLEDGEQFFGPGTRLTVL.

The rearrangement uses TRBV13 and TRBJ2-3; 10 bases are a match to TRBD2. Trimming cost V 5 bases and J 4 bases; bases outside gene matches: 9. The CDR3 runs 16 residues. Germline V CDR1 and CDR2: PRHDT, FYEKMQ (reference sequence). CDR3 coding DNA: TGTGCCAGCAGCCCTAGCGGGAGATGGATTCCAGATACGCAGTATTTT. This encodes CASSPSGRWIPDTQYF.

The rearrangement links TRBV13 to TRBJ2-7; D call uncertain. The CDR3 has 15 amino acids. Trimming cost V 0 bases and J 0 bases, with 9 bases left between them. CDR1 and CDR2 from the germline V gene are PRHDT and FYEKMQ (reference sequence). CDR3 in amino acids: CASSLGTLSSYEQYF. CDR3 nucleotide sequence: TGTGCCAGCAGCTTAGGGACCTTAAGCTCCTACGAGCAGTACTTC.

The rearrangement joins TRBV27 to TRBJ2-5; 8 nucleotides agree with TRBD2. The junction had 11 bases not matched to a gene; V was cut back by 4 bases and J by 4 bases. The length of the CDR3 is 16 residues. CDR1 and CDR2 from the germline V gene are MNHEY and SMNVEV (reference sequence). The CDR3 protein is CASSSPSREGTETQYF. The CDR3 nucleotides read TGTGCCAGCAGTTCCCCCTCTCGGGAGGGTACAGAGACCCAGTACTTC.

The sample holds one count of this clone. The chain is built from TRBV29-1 and TRBJ2-1; 9 bases fit TRBD1. Trimming removed 4 bases from V and 6 bases from J; junction bases left unmatched: 4. The germline V gene has CDR1 SQVTM and CDR2 ANQGSEA. The CDR3 runs 13 residues. The DNA for the CDR3 is TGCAGCGTTGGGGACAGGGTGTCCAATGAGCAGTTCTTC. As protein: CSVGDRVSNEQFF.

The rearrangement links TRBV28 to TRBJ2-5, with 10 bases aligning to TRBD2. Germline-derived CDR1 and CDR2 are MDHEN and SYDVKM. V lost 6 bases to trimming and J lost 0 bases; unmatched junction nucleotides: 7. CDR3 length: 16 amino acids. CDR3 sequence reads: CASSRPGLADQETQYF. The CDR3 DNA is TGTGCCAGCAGCAGACCCGGACTAGCGGACCAAGAGACCCAGTACTTC.

The J gene is TRBJ1-2, the V gene TRBV19; no clear D. Germline loops: CDR1 LNHDA, CDR2 SQIVND (reference sequence). CDR3 length equals 13 residues. Trimming pared 5 bases from V and 0 bases from J, leaving 7 bases between. CDR3 residues: CASSYLANYGYTF. The CDR3, as DNA: TGTGCCAGTAGTTACTTAGCTAACTATGGCTACACCTTC.

The V gene is TRBV7-9, the J gene TRBJ1-5; unclear D gene. This CDR3 comprises 13 residues. The V end was cut by 5 bases, the J end by 0 bases, with 5 bases between. Germline V CDR1 and CDR2: SEHNR, FQNEAQ (reference sequence). The CDR3: CASSPDSNQPQHF. The CDR3 nucleotides read TGTGCCAGCAGCCCCGATAGCAATCAGCCCCAGCATTTT.

The CDR3 sequence is CASLTRYLRPETQYF. As DNA, the CDR3 is TGTGCCAGCCTGACCCGCTACCTCCGCCCAGAGACCCAGTACTTC. This chain uses TRBV5-6 with TRBJ2-5; D gene uncertain. The germline CDR1 and CDR2 sequences are SGHDT and YYEEEE. The CDR3 runs to 15 residues. V lost 7 bases and J lost 4, with 20 bases in between.

The chain is built from TRBV23-1 and TRBJ1-1; D is unresolved. TRBV23-1 has ORF status, its function being uncertain. V was cut by 4 bases and J by 3 bases, with 12 bases left in between. The CDR3 is 14 residues long. In DNA form, the CDR3 reads TGCGCCAGCAGTCGACCAGCGAAGGACACTGAAGCTTTCTTT. This codes for CASSRPAKDTEAFF.

This chain joins TRBV4-1 and TRBJ2-5; D unresolved. CDR3 length equals 15 residues. Germline V gene data show CDR1 as MGHRA and CDR2 as YSYEKL. Trimming shortened V by 0 bases and J by 5 bases, and 13 bases separated the two germline ends. CDR3 in DNA: TGCGCCAGCAGCCAAGAGTGGTGGGTAACGGAGACCCAGTACTTC. The encoded protein is CASSQEWWVTETQYF.